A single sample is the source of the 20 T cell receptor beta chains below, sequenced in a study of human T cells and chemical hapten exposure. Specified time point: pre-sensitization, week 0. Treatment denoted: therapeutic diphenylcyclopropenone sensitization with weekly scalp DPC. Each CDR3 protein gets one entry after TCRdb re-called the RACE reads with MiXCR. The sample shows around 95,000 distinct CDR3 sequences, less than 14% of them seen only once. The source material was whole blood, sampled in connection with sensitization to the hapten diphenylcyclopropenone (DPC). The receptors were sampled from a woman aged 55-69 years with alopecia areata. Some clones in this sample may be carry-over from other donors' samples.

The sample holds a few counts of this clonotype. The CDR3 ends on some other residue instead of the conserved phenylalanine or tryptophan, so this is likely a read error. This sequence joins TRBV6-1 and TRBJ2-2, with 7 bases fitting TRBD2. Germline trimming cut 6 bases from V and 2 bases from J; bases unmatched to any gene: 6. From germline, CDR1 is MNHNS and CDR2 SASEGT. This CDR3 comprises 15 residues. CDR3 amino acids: CASRELAANTGELFL. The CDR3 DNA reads TGTGCCAGCAGGGAGCTAGCGGCTAACACCGGGGAGCTGTTTCTT.

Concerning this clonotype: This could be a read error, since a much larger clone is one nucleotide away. The CDR3 here is CASMRVGGPDYGYTF. The DNA of the CDR3 is TGTGCCAGCATGCGCGTCGGGGGTCCGGATTATGGCTACACCTTC. This chain uses TRBV11-2 with TRBJ1-2; the D gene is possibly TRBD1 (5 bases). With 7 bases removed from V and 5 bases from J, the gap between germline ends came to 20 bases. From germline, CDR1 is SGHAT and CDR2 FQNNGV. CDR3 size: 15 residues.

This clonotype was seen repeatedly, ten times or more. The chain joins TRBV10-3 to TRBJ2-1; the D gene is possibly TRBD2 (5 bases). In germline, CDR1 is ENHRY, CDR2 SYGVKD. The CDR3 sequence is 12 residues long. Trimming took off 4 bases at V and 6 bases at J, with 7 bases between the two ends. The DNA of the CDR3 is TGTGCCATCAGTGCCCTAGCCAATGAGCAGTTCTTC. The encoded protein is CAISALANEQFF.

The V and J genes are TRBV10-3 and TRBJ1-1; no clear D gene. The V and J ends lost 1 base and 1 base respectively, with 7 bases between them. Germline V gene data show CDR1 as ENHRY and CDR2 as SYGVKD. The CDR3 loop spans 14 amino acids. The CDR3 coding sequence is TGTGCCATCAGTGAGTGGTCAGAGAACACTGAAGCTTTCTTT. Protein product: CAISEWSENTEAFF.

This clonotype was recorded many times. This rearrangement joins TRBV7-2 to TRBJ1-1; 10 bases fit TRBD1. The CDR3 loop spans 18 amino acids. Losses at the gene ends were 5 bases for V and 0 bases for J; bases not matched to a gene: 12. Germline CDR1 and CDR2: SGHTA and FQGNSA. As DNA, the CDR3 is TGTGCCAGCAGCCTTCGGGGCGGGACAGGGGCCTTGAACACTGAAGCTTTCTTT. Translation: CASSLRGGTGALNTEAFF.

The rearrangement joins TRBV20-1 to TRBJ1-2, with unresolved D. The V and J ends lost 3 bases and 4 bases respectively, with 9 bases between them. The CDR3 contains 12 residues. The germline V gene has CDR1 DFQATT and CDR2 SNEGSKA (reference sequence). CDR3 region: CSASLGSYGYTF. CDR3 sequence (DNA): TGCAGTGCTAGCCTTGGCAGCTATGGCTACACCTTC.

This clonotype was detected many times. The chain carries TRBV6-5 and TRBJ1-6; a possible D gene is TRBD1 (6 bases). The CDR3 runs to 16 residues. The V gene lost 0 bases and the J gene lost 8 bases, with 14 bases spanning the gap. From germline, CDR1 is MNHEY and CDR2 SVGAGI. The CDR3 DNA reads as TGTGCCAGCAGTTACTCGACGAGGGGGGTGGATTCACCCCTCCACTTT. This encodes CASSYSTRGVDSPLHF.

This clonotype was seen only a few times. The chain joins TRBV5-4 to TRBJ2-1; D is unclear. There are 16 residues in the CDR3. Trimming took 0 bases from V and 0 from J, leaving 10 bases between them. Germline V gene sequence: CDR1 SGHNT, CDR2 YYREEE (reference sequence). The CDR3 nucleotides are TGTGCCAGCAGCTTGGTTGGCCGAGGCTCCTACAATGAGCAGTTCTTC. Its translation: CASSLVGRGSYNEQFF.

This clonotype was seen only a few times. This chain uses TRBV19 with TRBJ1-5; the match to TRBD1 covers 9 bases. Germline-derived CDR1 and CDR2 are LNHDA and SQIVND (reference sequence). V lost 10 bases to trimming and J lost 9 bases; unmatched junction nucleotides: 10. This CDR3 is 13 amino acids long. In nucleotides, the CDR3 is TGTGCCACCTCCCGGGGACAGGGTCGGCCCCAGCATTTT. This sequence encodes CATSRGQGRPQHF. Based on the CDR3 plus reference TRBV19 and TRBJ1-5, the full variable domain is DGGITQSPKYLFRKEGQNVTLSCEQNLNHDAMYWYRQDPGQGLRLIYYSQIVNDFQKGDIAEGYSVSREKKESFPLTVTSAQKNPTAFYLCATSRGQGRPQHFGDGTRLSIL.

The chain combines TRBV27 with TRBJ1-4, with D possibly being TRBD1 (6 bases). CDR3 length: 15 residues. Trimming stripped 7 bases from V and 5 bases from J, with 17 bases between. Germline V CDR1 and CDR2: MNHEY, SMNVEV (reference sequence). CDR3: CASKGGLNGNEKLFF. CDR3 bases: TGTGCCAGCAAGGGGGGTTTGAATGGGAATGAAAAACTGTTTTTT. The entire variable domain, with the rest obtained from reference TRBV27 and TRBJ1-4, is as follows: EAQVTQNPRYLITVTGKKLTVTCSQNMNHEYMSWYRQDPGLGLRQIYYSMNVEVTDKGDVPEGYKVSRKEKRNFPLILESPSPNQTSLYFCASKGGLNGNEKLFFGSGTQLSVL.

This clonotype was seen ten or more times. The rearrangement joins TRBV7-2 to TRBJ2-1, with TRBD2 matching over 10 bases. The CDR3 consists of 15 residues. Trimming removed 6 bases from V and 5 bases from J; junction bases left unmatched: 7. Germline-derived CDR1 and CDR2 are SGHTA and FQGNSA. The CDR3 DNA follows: TGTGCCAGCAGTCCACTAGCGGGGTACAACAATGAGCAGTTCTTC. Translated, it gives CASSPLAGYNNEQFF.

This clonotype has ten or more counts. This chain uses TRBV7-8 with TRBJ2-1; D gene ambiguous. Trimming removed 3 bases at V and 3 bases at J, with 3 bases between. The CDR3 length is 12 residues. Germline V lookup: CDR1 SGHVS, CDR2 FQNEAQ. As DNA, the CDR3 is TGTGCCAGCAGCTTTAGCTACAATGAGCAGTTCTTC. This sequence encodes CASSFSYNEQFF.

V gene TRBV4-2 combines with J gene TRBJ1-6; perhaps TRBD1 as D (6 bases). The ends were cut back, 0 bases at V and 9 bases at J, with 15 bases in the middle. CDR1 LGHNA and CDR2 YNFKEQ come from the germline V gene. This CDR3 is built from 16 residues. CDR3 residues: CASSQEGAVGGSPLHF. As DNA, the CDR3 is TGTGCCAGCAGCCAAGAGGGGGCTGTTGGGGGTTCACCCCTCCACTTT.

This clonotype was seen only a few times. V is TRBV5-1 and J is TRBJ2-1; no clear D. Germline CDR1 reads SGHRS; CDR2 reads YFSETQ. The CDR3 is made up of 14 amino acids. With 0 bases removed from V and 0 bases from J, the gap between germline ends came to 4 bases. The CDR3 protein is CASSLGPSYNEQFF. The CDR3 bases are TGCGCCAGCAGCTTGGGACCCTCCTACAATGAGCAGTTCTTC.

The CDR3 DNA reads as TGTGCTAGTGGTTTGGTACCCCGGACAGGGGGTGATGAAAAACTGTTTTTT. Protein: CASGLVPRTGGDEKLFF. This chain links TRBV12-5 with TRBJ1-4, with 10 bases aligning to TRBD1. The J segment lost 6 bases and the V segment lost 0 bases, leaving 7 bases of the junction unmatched. The V gene's germline CDR1 is LGHNT and CDR2 FRNRAP. The CDR3 sequence is 17 residues long.

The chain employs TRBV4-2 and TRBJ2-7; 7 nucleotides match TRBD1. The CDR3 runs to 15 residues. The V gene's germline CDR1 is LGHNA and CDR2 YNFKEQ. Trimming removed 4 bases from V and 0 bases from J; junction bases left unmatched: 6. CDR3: CASSPQGDRSYEQYF. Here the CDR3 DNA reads TGTGCCAGCAGCCCCCAGGGGGACCGCTCCTACGAGCAGTACTTC.

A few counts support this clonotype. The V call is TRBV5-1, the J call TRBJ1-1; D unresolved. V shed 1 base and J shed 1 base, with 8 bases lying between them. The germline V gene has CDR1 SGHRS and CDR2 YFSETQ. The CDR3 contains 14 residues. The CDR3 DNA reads TGCGCCAGCAGCTTGCTAGGGTCGAACACTGAAGCTTTCTTT. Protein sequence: CASSLLGSNTEAFF.

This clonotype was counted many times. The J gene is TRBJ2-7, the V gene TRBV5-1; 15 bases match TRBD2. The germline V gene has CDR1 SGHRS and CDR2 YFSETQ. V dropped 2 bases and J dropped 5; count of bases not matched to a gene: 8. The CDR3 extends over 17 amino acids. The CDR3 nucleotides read TGCGCCAGCAGCTTCGGACTAGCGGGGGGGCCTGACAACGAGCAGTACTTC. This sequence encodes CASSFGLAGGPDNEQYF.

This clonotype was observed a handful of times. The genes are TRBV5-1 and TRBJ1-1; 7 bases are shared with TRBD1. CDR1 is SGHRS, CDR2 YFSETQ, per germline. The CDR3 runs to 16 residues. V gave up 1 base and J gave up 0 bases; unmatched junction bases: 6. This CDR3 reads CASSLTTGPMNTEAFF. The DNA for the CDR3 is TGCGCCAGCAGCTTGACGACAGGGCCTATGAACACTGAAGCTTTCTTT.

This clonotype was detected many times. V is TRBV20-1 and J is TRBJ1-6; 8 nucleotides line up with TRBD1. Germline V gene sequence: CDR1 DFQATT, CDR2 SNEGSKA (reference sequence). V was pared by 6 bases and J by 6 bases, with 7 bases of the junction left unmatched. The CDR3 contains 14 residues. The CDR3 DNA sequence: TGCAGTGCCGCCGGGACAGGACTTAATTCACCCCTCCACTTT. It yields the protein CSAAGTGLNSPLHF.